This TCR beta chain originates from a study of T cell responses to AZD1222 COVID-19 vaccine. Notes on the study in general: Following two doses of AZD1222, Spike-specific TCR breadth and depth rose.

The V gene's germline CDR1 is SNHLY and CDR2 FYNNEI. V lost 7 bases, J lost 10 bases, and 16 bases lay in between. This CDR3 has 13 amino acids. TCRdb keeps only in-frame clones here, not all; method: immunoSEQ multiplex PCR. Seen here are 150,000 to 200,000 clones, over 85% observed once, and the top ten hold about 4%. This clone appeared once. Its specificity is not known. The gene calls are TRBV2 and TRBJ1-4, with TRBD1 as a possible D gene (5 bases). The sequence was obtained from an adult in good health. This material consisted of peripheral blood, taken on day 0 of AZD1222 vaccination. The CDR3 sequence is CASTGEGSGKLFF. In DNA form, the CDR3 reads TGTGCCAGCACCGGGGAGGGGTCAGGAAAACTGTTTTTT.